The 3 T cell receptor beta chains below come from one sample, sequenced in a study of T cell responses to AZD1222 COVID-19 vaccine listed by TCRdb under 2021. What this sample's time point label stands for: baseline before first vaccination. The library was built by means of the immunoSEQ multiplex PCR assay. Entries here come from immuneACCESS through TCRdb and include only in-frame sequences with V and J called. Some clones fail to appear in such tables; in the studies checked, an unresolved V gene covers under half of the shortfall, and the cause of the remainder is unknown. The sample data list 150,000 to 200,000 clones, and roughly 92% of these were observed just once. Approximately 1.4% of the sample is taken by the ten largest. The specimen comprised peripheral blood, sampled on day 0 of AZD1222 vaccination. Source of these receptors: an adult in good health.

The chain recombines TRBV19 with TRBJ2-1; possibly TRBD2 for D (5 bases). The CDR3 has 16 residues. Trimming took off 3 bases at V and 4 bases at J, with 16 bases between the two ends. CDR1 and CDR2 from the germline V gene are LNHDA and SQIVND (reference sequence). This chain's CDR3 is CASSIQGRAGYNEQFF. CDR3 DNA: TGTGCCAGTAGTATCCAAGGGCGGGCCGGATACAATGAGCAGTTCTTC.

The CDR3 DNA reads as TGCGCCAGCAGCGAGGGGGGGCAAATCCCATCACCCCTCCACTTT. It specifies CASSEGGQIPSPLHF. This chain links TRBV5-1 with TRBJ1-6; D might be TRBD1 (6 bases). Between the trimmed V and J ends, which lost 4 bases and 10 bases, there was a span of 18 bases. Germline V gives CDR1 SGHRS, CDR2 YFSETQ. The CDR3 is 15 residues long.

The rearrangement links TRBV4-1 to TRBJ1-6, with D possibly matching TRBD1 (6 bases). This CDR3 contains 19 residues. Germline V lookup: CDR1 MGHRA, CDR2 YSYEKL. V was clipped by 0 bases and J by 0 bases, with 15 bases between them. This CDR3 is CASSQDWGAASSYNSPLHF. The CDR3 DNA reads TGCGCCAGCAGCCAAGATTGGGGGGCCGCAAGCTCCTATAATTCACCCCTCCACTTT.